Shown below are 8 T cell receptor beta chains from a single sample sequenced in a study of blood T cell repertoires in COVID-19. Assay used: immunoSEQ multiplex PCR; TCRdb lists only in-frame clones, some missing. Counted here are under 150,000 clones, roughly four fifths occurring once; the ten biggest clones make up roughly 12%. The sequenced material came from peripheral blood. These receptors originate from a human donor in a cohort sampled during active COVID-19.

The chain links TRBV5-1 to TRBJ2-3, with 9 bases that match TRBD2. V gave up 1 base and J gave up 1 base; unmatched junction bases: 7. Germline-derived CDR1 and CDR2 are SGHRS and YFSETQ. This CDR3 is built from 17 residues. CDR3 sequence (DNA): TGCGCCAGCAGCTTGATCGGGACTAGCTTTGGCACAGATACGCAGTATTTT. Translated: CASSLIGTSFGTDTQYF. Filled out from reference TRBV5-1 and TRBJ2-3, the complete variable domain reads KAGVTQTPRYLIKTRGQQVTLSCSPISGHRSVSWYQQTPGQGLQFLFEYFSETQRNKGNFPGRFSGRQFSNSRSEMNVSTLELGDSALYLCASSLIGTSFGTDTQYFGPGTRLTVL.

This sequence joins TRBV1 and TRBJ2-4; the table calls TRBD2, which could not be checked here. TRBV1 is an annotated pseudogene. The CDR3 loop spans 21 amino acids. As DNA, the CDR3 is TGCACCAGCAGCCAACTCCCTCCGGGACTAGCGGGGGGGATAGCCAAAAACATTCAGTACTTC. It codes for CTSSQLPPGLAGGIAKNIQYF.

The rearrangement joins TRBV11-3 to TRBJ2-5, with TRBD1 matching 10 bases. Germline lookup yields CDR1 SGHNT and CDR2 YENEEA. Unmatched junction bases numbered 11, after V lost 6 bases and J lost 4 bases. The CDR3 is 16 amino acids. In DNA, the CDR3 is TGTGCCAGCAGTCCCGGGACAGGGGCTGCGGGAGAGACCCAGTACTTC. Its translation: CASSPGTGAAGETQYF.

The chain links TRBV6-4 to TRBJ1-4; unclear D gene. The CDR3 consists of 14 residues. Germline CDR1 reads MRHNA; CDR2 reads SNTAGT. The ends were cut back, 6 bases at V and 7 bases at J, with 15 bases in the middle. In nucleotides, the CDR3 is TGTGCCAGCAGAGAATCAGGTGCGCGTGAAAAACTGTTTTTT. Its protein is CASRESGAREKLFF.

This clone was counted between two and nine times. The V call is TRBV7-2, the J call TRBJ1-5; the D gene is possibly TRBD1 (6 bases). The CDR3 totals 13 residues. The germline CDR1 and CDR2 sequences are SGHTA and FQGNSA. Trimming shortened V by 1 base and J by 8 bases, and 9 bases separated the two germline ends. CDR3 coding DNA: TGTGCCAGCAGCTTAGTCAGGGGCGAGCCCCAGCATTTT. Amino acids: CASSLVRGEPQHF.

This chain uses TRBV10-2 with TRBJ1-5; 11 nucleotides match TRBD1. V lost 2 bases and J lost 2; bases outside the gene matches: 2. The CDR3 sequence is 16 residues long. The germline V gene encodes CDR1 WSHSY and CDR2 SAAADI. This chain's CDR3 is CASSERGQGGNQPQHF. CDR3 coding DNA: TGCGCCAGCAGTGAGAGGGGACAGGGGGGCAATCAGCCCCAGCATTTT.

The V call is TRBV15, the J call TRBJ1-6, with a tentative D call TRBD1 (5 bases). Germline V gene lookup returns CDR1 LNHNV and CDR2 YYDKDF (reference sequence). V lost 9 bases, J lost 3 bases, and 12 bases lay in between. This CDR3 contains 14 residues. This CDR3 reads CATGDIGYNSPLHF. CDR3 sequence (DNA): TGTGCCACAGGGGATATCGGCTATAATTCACCCCTCCACTTT.

V and J are TRBV5-6 and TRBJ1-2; D is perhaps TRBD1 (5 bases). With 4 bases removed from V and 8 bases from J, the gap between germline ends came to 12 bases. Germline-derived CDR1 and CDR2 are SGHDT and YYEEEE. This CDR3 region has 12 residues. The DNA for the CDR3 is TGTGCCAGCAGCCGAGGGAGGGGCGGCTACACCTTC. It encodes CASSRGRGGYTF.